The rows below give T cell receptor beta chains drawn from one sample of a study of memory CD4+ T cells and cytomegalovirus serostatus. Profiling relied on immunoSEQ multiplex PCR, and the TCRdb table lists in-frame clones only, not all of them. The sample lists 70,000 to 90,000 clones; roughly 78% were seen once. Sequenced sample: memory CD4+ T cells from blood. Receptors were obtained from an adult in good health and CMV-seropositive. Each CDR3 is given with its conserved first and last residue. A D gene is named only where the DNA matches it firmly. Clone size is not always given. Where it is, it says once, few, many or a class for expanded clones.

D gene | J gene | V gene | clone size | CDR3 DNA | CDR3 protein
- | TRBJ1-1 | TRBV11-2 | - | TGTGCCAGCAGCGGGGGAGCGAACACTGAAGCTTTCTTT | CASSGGANTEAFF
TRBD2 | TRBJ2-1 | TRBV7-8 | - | TGTGCCAGCGGCCCTTGGATGGCGGGAGGGGCGGGTGAGCAGTTCTTC | CASGPWMAGGAGEQFF
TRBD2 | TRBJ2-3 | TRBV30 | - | TGTGCCTGGAGTTTCCCCGGGGGGAGCACAGATACGCAGTATTTT | CAWSFPGGSTDTQYF
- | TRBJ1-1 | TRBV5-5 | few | TGTGCCAGCTCTATGGGAACGTGGCAGGCGAACACTGAAGCTTTCTTT | CASSMGTWQANTEAFF
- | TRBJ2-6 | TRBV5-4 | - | TGTGCCAGCAGTCAGTCAGGGCCAGGGGCCAACGTCCTGACTTTC | CASSQSGPGANVLTF
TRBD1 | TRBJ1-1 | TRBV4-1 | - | TGCGCCAGCAGCCTAGGGACAGGGGTAAGAGCTTTCTTT | CASSLGTGVRAFF
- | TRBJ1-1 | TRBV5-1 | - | TGCGCCAGCAGCTTGGGGGATCGGGCTTTCTTT | CASSLGDRAFF
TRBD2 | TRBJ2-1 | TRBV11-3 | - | TGTGCCAGCAGCGCCGGACTAGCTAGGAATGAGCAGTTCTTC | CASSAGLARNEQFF
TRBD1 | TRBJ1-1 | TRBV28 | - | TGTGCCAGCAGACCACAGGGGTCACTTAACACTGAAGCTTTCTTT | CASRPQGSLNTEAFF
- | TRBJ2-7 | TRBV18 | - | TGTGCCAGCTCATCACGGACCGGTAAGGGAATCGAGCCCTACGAGCAGTACTTC | CASSSRTGKGIEPYEQYF
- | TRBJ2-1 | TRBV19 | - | TGTGCCAGTAGTATGGAAGTGGAGCAGTTCTTC | CASSMEVEQFF
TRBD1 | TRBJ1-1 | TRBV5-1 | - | TGCGCCAGCAGCTGGGGACAGGAATGGATGAACACTGAAGCTTTCTTT | CASSWGQEWMNTEAFF
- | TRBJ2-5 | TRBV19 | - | TGTGCCAGTAGTGTTGGGTGGGGGACACCGAAAGAGACCCAGTACTTC | CASSVGWGTPKETQYF
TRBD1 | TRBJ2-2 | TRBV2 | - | TGTGCCAGCAGAACCGGGACAGTGAACACCGGGGAGCTGTTTTTT | CASRTGTVNTGELFF
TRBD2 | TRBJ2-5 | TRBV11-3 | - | TGTGCCAGCAGCTTAGGTCTGACGGCGGGGGGTAATCAAGAGACCCAGTACTTC | CASSLGLTAGGNQETQYF
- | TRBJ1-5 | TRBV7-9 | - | TGTGCCAGCAGCTTAGGTTCGGGGGGGACCTTCAATTTTCAGCCCCAGCATTTT | CASSLGSGGTFNFQPQHF
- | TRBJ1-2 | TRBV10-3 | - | TGTGCCATCAGAGGCGTAGGCAGTTACTACACCTTC | CAIRGVGSYYTF
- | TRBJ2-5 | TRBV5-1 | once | TGCGCCAGCAGCTTGGAGCTCGGTATCCAAGAGACCCAGTACTTC | CASSLELGIQETQYF
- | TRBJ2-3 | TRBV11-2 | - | TGTGCCAGCAGCCTAGGGGGAGGCGTCGATACGCAGTATTTT | CASSLGGGVDTQYF
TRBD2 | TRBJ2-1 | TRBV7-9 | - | TGTGCCAGCAGCCCCGGACTAGCGGGAGTCAACTCCTACAATGAGCAGTTCTTC | CASSPGLAGVNSYNEQFF
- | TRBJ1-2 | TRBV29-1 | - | TGCAGCGTTGAACGGGGCTATGGCTACACCTTC | CSVERGYGYTF
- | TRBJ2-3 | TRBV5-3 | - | TGTGCCAGAAGCTTGGGGGGTAGCACAGATACGCAGTATTTT | CARSLGGSTDTQYF
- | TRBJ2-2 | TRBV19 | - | TGTGCCAGTAGTGCCGGAGGCGGGGAGCTGTTTTTT | CASSAGGGELFF
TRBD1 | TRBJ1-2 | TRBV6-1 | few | TGTGCCACCCGACAGGGCGTAGACTATGGCTACACCTTC | CATRQGVDYGYTF
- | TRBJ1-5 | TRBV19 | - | TGTGCCAGTAGTATAGTCGTCGGCTCCCATCAGCCCCAGCATTTT | CASSIVVGSHQPQHF
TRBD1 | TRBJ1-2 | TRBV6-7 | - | TGTGCCAGCAGTTACCACCGGGACAGACCCAACCAGGGAAACTATGGCTACACCTTC | CASSYHRDRPNQGNYGYTF
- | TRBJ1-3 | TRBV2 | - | TGTGCCAGCACAAGACAACGGAACACCATATATTTT | CASTRQRNTIYF
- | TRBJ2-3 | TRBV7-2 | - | TGTGCCAGCAGCTTAGCGCTTCGAGCGGGCACAGATACGCAGTATTTT | CASSLALRAGTDTQYF
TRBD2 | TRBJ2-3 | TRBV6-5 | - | TGTGCCAGCCGGACTAGCGGGGGGGCAGATACGCAGTATTTT | CASRTSGGADTQYF
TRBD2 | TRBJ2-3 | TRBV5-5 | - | TGTGCCAGCAGCAGACGACTAGCGGGGGCCACAGATACGCAGTATTTT | CASSRRLAGATDTQYF
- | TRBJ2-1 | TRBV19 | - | TGTGCCAGTAGTATAGGACCGTCGGGGATCCTCTCCTACAATGAGCAGTTCTTC | CASSIGPSGILSYNEQFF